This T cell receptor (beta chain) was captured in a study of regulatory T cells in long-lasting Graves disease. Study conclusions and caveats: Persistent disease showed a preference for TRBV28, TRBJ1-2 and TRBJ2-5.

This clonotype appeared many times. What it binds is not known. Arm-PCR with iRepertoire HTBI primers amplified the CDR3 regions for these TCR beta libraries. TCRdb processed the multiplex PCR reads anew with MiXCR; each CDR3 protein has one entry. The sample lists some 500,000 distinct CDR3 sequences, around an eighth occurring once. The germline CDR1 and CDR2 sequences are SEHNR and FQNEAQ (reference sequence). The CDR3 sequence is 15 residues long. The germline V and J ends were trimmed by 1 base and 6 bases, with 15 bases remaining between them. Time point specified: newly diagnosed GD, antithyroid drugs for less than 3 months. Researchers made the TCR library from RNA that was extracted from PBMCs. This sample also belongs to another study, concerning T cells in Graves' hyperthyroidism and ophthalmopathy.

The TCR was taken from a man aged 25 to 45 with Graves disease. Sequenced here: peripheral blood mononuclear cells (PBMCs), sampled at new diagnosis, from a patient treated with antithyroid drugs. The chain couples TRBV7-9 to TRBJ1-1; D is unclear. DNA of the CDR3: TGTGCCAGCAGCTTAGGGTCCGGGGTCGGATCTGAAGCTTTCTTT. This encodes CASSLGSGVGSEAFF. The full variable domain, completed using reference TRBV7-9 and TRBJ1-1, is DTGVSQNPRHKITKRGQNVTFRCDPISEHNRLYWYRQTLGQGPEFLTYFQNEAQLEKSRLLSDRFSAERPKGSFSTLEIQRTEQGDSAMYLCASSLGSGVGSEAFFGQGTRLTVV.